What follows describes a single T cell receptor beta chain. No antigen is known for it. RNA transcripts were the template, and TCR beta CDR3 regions were amplified from them. The library came from an HTBI-primed first-round RT-PCR and a second-round multiplex PCR. TCRdb analysed the multiplex PCR reads with MiXCR anew, one entry per CDR3 protein. This table has about 240,000 distinct CDR3 sequences, around 45% appearing once. Active ophthalmopathy (CAS at least 3, NOSPECS at least 4), lasting under 3 months. Per germline, CDR1 KGHDR and CDR2 SFDVKD. J gave up 1 base and V 4 bases, and 5 bases lay outside the gene matches. This CDR3 has 16 residues. The sample belongs to a study of Graves' ophthalmopathy and Graves' hyperthyroidism. Findings and limits, study-wide: The majority of expanded thyroid clonotypes above 0.001 frequency also occurred in blood.

Sequenced material: peripheral blood. This chain uses TRBV24-1 with TRBJ2-7, with 11 nucleotides matching TRBD2. The origin of this receptor is an adult man with Graves' ophthalmopathy. This CDR3 is CATSDPGLAGSYEQYF. The CDR3 nucleotides read TGTGCCACCAGTGACCCCGGACTAGCGGGTTCCTACGAGCAGTACTTC.